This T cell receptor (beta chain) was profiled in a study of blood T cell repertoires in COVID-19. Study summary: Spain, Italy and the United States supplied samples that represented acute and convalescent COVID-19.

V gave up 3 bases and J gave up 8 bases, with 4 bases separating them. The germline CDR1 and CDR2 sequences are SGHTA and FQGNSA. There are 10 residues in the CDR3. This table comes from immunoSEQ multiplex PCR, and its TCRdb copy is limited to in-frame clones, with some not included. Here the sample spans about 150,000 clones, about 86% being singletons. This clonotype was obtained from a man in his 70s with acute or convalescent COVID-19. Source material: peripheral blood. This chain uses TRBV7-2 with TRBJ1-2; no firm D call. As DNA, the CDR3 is TGTGCCAGCAGCTTCGAGGGCTACACCTTC. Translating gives CASSFEGYTF.